This T cell receptor (beta chain) was sequenced for a study of control samples from healthy donors and cancer patients. TCRdb's table, derived via immunoSEQ multiplex PCR, lists solely in-frame clones and lacks some. The sample lists 25,000 to 30,000 clones; around nine tenths were seen once. CDR1 and CDR2 from the germline V gene are SGHNT and YYREEE (reference sequence). The CDR3 is made up of 15 amino acids. Germline trimming cut 3 bases from V and 7 bases from J; bases unmatched to any gene: 4. The sequenced sample was PBMCs. The origin of this receptor is a woman between 40 and 50 years old with lung cancer. The chain employs TRBV5-4 and TRBJ2-3; 14 bases map to TRBD2. CDR3 region: CASSSGTSGGYTQYF. CDR3 DNA: TGTGCCAGCAGCTCGGGGACTAGCGGGGGATATACGCAGTATTTT.